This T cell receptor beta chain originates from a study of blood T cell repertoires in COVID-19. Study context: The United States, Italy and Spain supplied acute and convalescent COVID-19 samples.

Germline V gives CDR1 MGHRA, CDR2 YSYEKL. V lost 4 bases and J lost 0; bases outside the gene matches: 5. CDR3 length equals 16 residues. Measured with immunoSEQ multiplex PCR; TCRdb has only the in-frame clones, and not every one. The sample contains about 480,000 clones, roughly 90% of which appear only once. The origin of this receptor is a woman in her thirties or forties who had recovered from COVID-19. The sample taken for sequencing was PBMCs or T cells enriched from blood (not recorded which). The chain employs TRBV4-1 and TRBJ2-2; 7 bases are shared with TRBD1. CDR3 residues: CASSRRTGTNTGELFF. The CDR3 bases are TGCGCCAGCAGCCGCCGGACAGGTACGAACACCGGGGAGCTGTTTTTT.